These 10 T cell receptor beta chains came from one sample sequenced in a study of blood T cell repertoires in COVID-19. Measured with immunoSEQ multiplex PCR; TCRdb has only the in-frame clones, and not every one. The table includes about 34,000 clones, approximately 77% detected once. Material for sequencing was peripheral blood. The receptors originated from a human donor in a cohort sampled during active COVID-19.

The rearrangement uses TRBV28 and TRBJ2-3; D possibly corresponds to TRBD1 (5 bases). Trimming took off 3 bases at V and 4 bases at J, with 11 bases between the two ends. Germline loops: CDR1 MDHEN, CDR2 SYDVKM. The CDR3 contains 14 residues. The CDR3 DNA reads TGTGCCAGCAGTTTCACAGGCGGTTCAGATACGCAGTATTTT. Translation gives CASSFTGGSDTQYF.

In its sample, this clone was seen a few times. This chain uses TRBV9 with TRBJ2-1, with 11 bases identical to TRBD2. Germline CDR1 SGDLS, CDR2 YYNGEE. The junction had 7 bases not matched to a gene; V was cut back by 0 bases and J by 8 bases. This CDR3 has 16 residues. CDR3 coding DNA: TGTGCCAGCAGCGTAGCTCGACTAGCGGGATCTGATGAGCAGTTCTTC. Translation: CASSVARLAGSDEQFF. Drawing the rest from reference TRBV9 and TRBJ2-1, the complete variable domain is DSGVTQTPKHLITATGQRVTLRCSPRSGDLSVYWYQQSLDQGLQFLIQYYNGEERAKGNILERFSAQQFPDLHSELNLSSLELGDSALYFCASSVARLAGSDEQFFGPGTRLTVL.

This clone was recorded only once. The CDR3 reads CSVETGWRGGYTF. Written as DNA, the CDR3 is TGCAGCGTTGAAACAGGATGGCGAGGAGGCTACACCTTC. The chain couples TRBV29-1 to TRBJ1-2; weak D call: TRBD1 (5 bases). Germline CDR1 is SQVTM and CDR2 is ANQGSEA. CDR3 length: 13 amino acids. V lost 2 bases and J 8 bases, leaving 15 bases between the germline ends. Based on the CDR3 plus reference TRBV29-1 and TRBJ1-2, the full variable domain is SAVISQKPSRDICQRGTSLTIQCQVDSQVTMMFWYRQQPGQSLTLIATANQGSEATYESGFVIDKFPISRPNLTFSTLTVSNMSPEDSSIYLCSVETGWRGGYTFGSGTRLTVV.

The chain combines TRBV9 with TRBJ1-3; D gene ambiguous. Germline CDR1 SGDLS, CDR2 YYNGEE. V shed 0 bases and J shed 2 bases, with 9 bases lying between them. This CDR3 has 15 amino acids. For the CDR3, the DNA is TGTGCCAGCAGCGTAGCTCCGGGTACTGGAAACACCATATATTTT. Its translation: CASSVAPGTGNTIYF.

This clone has only one observation. The CDR3 sequence is CASSLGQGRNTIYF. CDR3 nucleotides: TGCGCCAGCAGCTTGGGCCAGGGCAGAAACACCATATATTTT. The V call is TRBV5-1, the J call TRBJ1-3; D may be TRBD1 (5 bases). Germline CDR1 is SGHRS and CDR2 is YFSETQ. This CDR3 spans 14 amino acids. V lost 0 bases and J 5 bases, leaving 9 bases between the germline ends.

CDR3 in DNA: TGTGCCAGTAGTATAGACGAGCGGTCACCCCTCCACTTT. This translates into CASSIDERSPLHF. The genes are TRBV19 and TRBJ1-6, with D unclear. This CDR3 contains 13 residues. V lost 0 bases to trimming and J lost 10 bases, with 7 bases between them. Germline V gene sequence: CDR1 LNHDA, CDR2 SQIVND (reference sequence).

The chain employs TRBV4-1 and TRBJ1-1; D perhaps matches TRBD1 (5 bases). CDR1 is MGHRA and CDR2 is YSYEKL in the germline V gene. V was pared by 4 bases and J by 1 base, with 10 bases between. CDR3 length equals 14 residues. CDR3 sequence: CASSLSRANTEAFF. CDR3 sequence (DNA): TGCGCCAGCAGCCTGAGCAGGGCGAACACTGAAGCTTTCTTT.

J is TRBJ1-3 and V is TRBV28; no firm D call. The CDR3 runs to 16 residues. V shed 3 bases and J shed 2 bases, with 14 bases lying between them. Germline V gene sequence: CDR1 MDHEN, CDR2 SYDVKM. The CDR3 sequence: CASSFVIGSAGNTIYF. CDR3 DNA sequence: TGTGCCAGCAGTTTCGTTATAGGCAGCGCTGGAAACACCATATATTTT.

The chain is built from TRBV5-1 and TRBJ2-7; D gene unclear. The CDR3 spans 13 residues. Between the trimmed V and J ends, which lost 0 bases and 2 bases, there was a span of 6 bases. Germline V gene lookup returns CDR1 SGHRS and CDR2 YFSETQ. CDR3 coding DNA: TGCGCCAGCAGCTTGGAGATAGCCTACGAGCAGTACTTC. Encoded protein: CASSLEIAYEQYF.

Of note for this clone: This clone may be a read error of a much larger clone one base away. The chain joins TRBV14 to TRBJ2-7, with D unresolved. This CDR3 contains 11 residues. The germline CDR1 and CDR2 sequences are SGHDN and FVKESK. Trimming cost V 3 bases and J 3 bases, with 3 bases left between them. As DNA, the CDR3 is TGTGCCAGCAGCCACGGCTACGAGCAGTACTTC. Translated: CASSHGYEQYF.